This T cell receptor beta chain is drawn from a study of T cell clones after liver transplantation. Turning to the study itself: Post-transplant blood was tracked for graft-donor-reactive T cell clones identified in a pre-transplant mixed lymphocyte reaction.

Using immunoSEQ multiplex PCR, the repertoire was profiled, and TCRdb retains in-frame clones only, with some absent. The sample consists of 12,000 to 15,000 clones, around 82% of them appearing once. The CDR3 contains 15 residues. The germline CDR1 and CDR2 sequences are LGHNA and YSLEER. V shed 4 bases, J shed 4 bases, and the junction held 9 bases outside the gene matches. Thawed unstimulated PBMCs were FACS-sorted by CD3, CD4 and CD8 into two populations. The sequencing used CD8+ T cells from blood, collected approximately 50 months after liver transplant. This sequence originates from a human patient who received a liver transplant. Some of these T cells may belong to the graft donor. The rearrangement links TRBV4-3 to TRBJ2-7; TRBD2 agrees at 8 bases. CDR3 protein: CASSPLAGGPYEQYF. In DNA form, the CDR3 reads TGCGCCAGCAGCCCCCTGGCGGGGGGTCCGTACGAGCAGTACTTC.